One sample yielded the 13 T cell receptor beta chains listed below, sequenced in a study of cytomegalovirus exposure and HLA in healthy donors. Primers for the PCR totalled 60 Vbeta and 13 Jbeta. Profiling relied on immunoSEQ multiplex PCR, and the TCRdb table lists in-frame clones only, not all of them. The sample holds around 97,000 clones, around 10% seen once. The sequencing sample was made of PBMCs. These receptors were obtained from a man between 50 and 59 years old in good health and CMV-seropositive.

The chain links TRBV10-1 to TRBJ2-7; 9 bases line up with TRBD2. The V and J ends lost 4 bases and 2 bases, in that order; junction bases with no gene match: 3. Germline values: CDR1 WNHNN, CDR2 SYGVQD (reference sequence). The length of the CDR3 is 14 residues. The CDR3 nucleotides read TGCGCCAGCAGTGCACTAGCGGGTCCCTACGAGCAGTACTTC. Translated, it gives CASSALAGPYEQYF.

This clone showed up just a few times. The chain combines TRBV18 with TRBJ2-2; TRBD2 matches 7 bases. The CDR3 has 16 residues. The junction had 13 bases not matched to a gene; V was cut back by 6 bases and J by 6 bases. Germline V gene data show CDR1 as KGHSH and CDR2 as LQKENI. CDR3 in amino acids: CASSHGTTPGSGELFF. Here the CDR3 DNA reads TGTGCCAGCTCGCACGGGACTACTCCGGGGTCCGGGGAGCTGTTTTTT.

In this sample, this clone turned up a few times. V gene TRBV4-3 combines with J gene TRBJ2-1; 7 bases match TRBD1. The germline V gene has CDR1 LGHNA and CDR2 YSLEER. This CDR3 region has 15 residues. V shed 3 bases, J shed 7 bases, and the junction held 9 bases outside the gene matches. The DNA for the CDR3 is TGCGCCAGCAGCCAGGCACGACAGGGTTGGAATGAGCAGTTCTTC. It is translated as CASSQARQGWNEQFF.

This rearrangement joins TRBV6-5 to TRBJ1-5; 8 bases align to TRBD1. J lost 11 bases, V lost 5 bases, and 2 bases had no gene match. The germline V gene has CDR1 MNHEY and CDR2 SVGAGI. The CDR3 is 11 residues long. The CDR3 nucleotides are TGTGCCAGCAGTACAGGGGGGACCCAGCATTTT. Translating it yields CASSTGGTQHF.

The rearrangement joins TRBV7-2 to TRBJ2-2, with 13 bases fitting TRBD2. After removal of 2 bases from V and 6 bases from J, the junction contained 6 bases not matched to a gene. The germline V gene has CDR1 SGHTA and CDR2 FQGNSA. CDR3 size: 17 residues. CDR3 sequence: CASSLSPGLAGAGELFF. CDR3 coding DNA: TGTGCCAGCAGCTTATCCCCCGGACTAGCGGGAGCCGGGGAGCTGTTTTTT.

The rearrangement joins TRBV29-1 to TRBJ2-1; D is unclear. V lost 4 bases and J lost 4, with 8 bases in between. Germline CDR1 is SQVTM and CDR2 is ANQGSEA. CDR3 length: 12 amino acids. CDR3 in DNA: TGCAGCGTTGCAGTCCTTTACAATGAGCAGTTCTTC. This translates into CSVAVLYNEQFF.

The chain recombines TRBV12-5 with TRBJ2-1, with D possibly matching TRBD2 (6 bases). Germline-derived CDR1 and CDR2 are LGHNT and FRNRAP. The V gene lost 5 bases and the J gene lost 7 bases, with 12 bases spanning the gap. CDR3 length: 13 residues. CDR3 DNA sequence: TGTGCTAGTGGTACCGGAGGGCCGAATGAGCAGTTCTTC. Encoded protein: CASGTGGPNEQFF.

This clone was seen a handful of times. V and J are TRBV19 and TRBJ2-2; D is unresolved. V dropped 4 bases and J dropped 5 bases, with 8 bases sitting between them. This CDR3 is built from 13 residues. CDR1 is LNHDA and CDR2 is SQIVND in the germline V gene (reference sequence). The CDR3 reads CASSNGFTGELFF. The CDR3 bases are TGTGCCAGTAGTAACGGGTTTACCGGGGAGCTGTTTTTT.

V is TRBV27 and J is TRBJ2-3; 12 bases fit TRBD2. Germline V lookup: CDR1 MNHEY, CDR2 SMNVEV (reference sequence). V was clipped by 2 bases and J by 6 bases; unmatched bases: 12. This CDR3 has 18 residues. CDR3 amino acids: CASSLASPSGRAFDTQYF. DNA of the CDR3: TGTGCCAGCAGTTTAGCCTCCCCTAGCGGGAGGGCCTTTGATACGCAGTATTTT.

This clone was detected only a few times. This chain joins TRBV28 and TRBJ2-2, with D possibly TRBD2 on 5 matching bases. Germline V gene lookup returns CDR1 MDHEN and CDR2 SYDVKM. The ends were cut back, 1 base at V and 7 bases at J, with 16 bases in the middle. The CDR3 spans 16 residues. The CDR3 is CASSLSFGIQIGELFF. CDR3 nucleotides: TGTGCCAGCAGTTTATCCTTCGGGATACAGATCGGGGAGCTGTTTTTT.

This chain links TRBV5-8 with TRBJ2-7; D perhaps matches TRBD1 (6 bases). This CDR3 spans 13 amino acids. Germline V gives CDR1 SGHTS, CDR2 YDEGEE. V was shortened by 3 bases and J by 9 bases, with 16 bases between the two germline ends. The CDR3 bases are TGTGCCAGCAGCTGGGAAAGGGGGACGGTGCAGTACTTC. Its translation is CASSWERGTVQYF. Full variable domain (missing parts from reference TRBV5-8 and TRBJ2-7): EAGVTQSPTHLIKTRGQQATLRCSPISGHTSVYWYQQALGLGLQFLLWYDEGEERNRGNFPPRFSGRQFPNYSSELNVNALELEDSALYLCASSWERGTVQYFGPGTRLTVT.

This clone was seen a handful of times. The rearrangement joins TRBV11-2 to TRBJ1-4, with D maybe TRBD1 (5 bases). The CDR3 spans 15 residues. The V end lost 2 bases, the J end lost 2 bases, and 9 bases lay between the germline ends. Germline V gene lookup returns CDR1 SGHAT and CDR2 FQNNGV. As DNA, the CDR3 is TGTGCCAGCAGCTTACAGGGCGCGACTAATGAAAAACTGTTTTTT. The encoded protein is CASSLQGATNEKLFF.

This clone was seen only once. The chain uses TRBV6-5 and TRBJ2-5, with 7 bases matching TRBD2. CDR1 is MNHEY and CDR2 is SVGAGI in the germline V gene. The V and J ends lost 2 bases and 11 bases, in that order; junction bases with no gene match: 5. The CDR3 extends over 12 amino acids. CDR3 nucleotides: TGTGCCAGCAGTTACGGGGGGGGAGAGCAGTACTTC. Translated, it gives CASSYGGGEQYF.